This TCR beta chain stems from a study of blood T cell repertoires in COVID-19 (dated by TCRdb to between 2020 and 2021). For the study in its entirety: Samples from collaborators originated in the United States, Italy and Spain and spanned both the acute and convalescent phases of COVID-19. The material from the prospective study consisted of cDNA or gDNA derived from T cells, B-cell-depleted T cells, or PBMCs. Sample metadata almost always included a de-identified subject ID, COVID-19 status, age in years and sex. Where available, HLA class I and class II types were taken from metadata supplied by the sample provider and were not determined by assay-based typing. The dataset comprised deeply sampled blood TCRbeta repertoires from subjects exposed to, actively infected with, or recovered from COVID-19. The repertoires were released in a freely available public database meant as a resource for research on the immune response to SARS-CoV-2. Samples were obtained from the ongoing ImmuneRACE study (first 160 participants) and from 1,200 or so subjects provided by 6 global collaborators.

Based on the germline V gene, the CDR1 and CDR2 sequences are SGHVS and FNYEAQ. V loses 6 bases of germline sequence and J loses 2 bases, and the interval between the two ends is 25 bases. The CDR3 measures 19 amino acids from cysteine to phenylalanine. Solely the CDR3 DNA is kept, with 57 bases framed from the first base. One collaborating source in Seattle enrolled patients during active infection and followed them longitudinally through the course of disease. The collaborating institutions used their own protocols to collect whole blood in K2EDTA tubes. For TCRbeta analysis, collaborators shipped samples as frozen whole blood, isolated PBMCs, or DNA extracted from either of those sample types. In regard to this clone: Its target antigen remains unknown. The input lacks base qualities; no much larger clone sits a single base away.

The research as a whole found: The amount of clinical and demographic metadata varied by source and participant and was provided uncurated.

TCRbeta CDR3 regions were amplified from genomic DNA by means of the immunoSEQ Assay, a bias-controlled multiplex PCR. Per the source publication's procedure: Within the assay, amplification of reference gene primers was used to estimate how many nucleated cells each sample contained. To quantify the absolute abundance of each unique TCRbeta CDR3 rearrangement, sequence reads were collapsed and filtered. For each sample, productive Simpson clonality was calculated as the square root of Simpson's diversity index over productive rearrangements. Drawn from immuneACCESS, this table holds only the in-frame rearrangements with V and J called that TCRdb kept. Clones are partly lost; checked studies trace under half to an unresolved V gene and leave the rest unexplained. V and J calls and clone size are as listed in that table; D and trimming were resolved from the DNA. This sample comprises roughly 100,000 clones, over 85% of them detected only once. The ten most abundant clones make up 1.5% to 2.5% of the sample.

The sample consisted of peripheral blood. Here the chain combines TRBV7-6 and TRBJ2-2; 6 matching bases give a weak D call of TRBD1. The receptor was derived from a woman in her forties or fifties with COVID-19, enrolled during active disease. The DNA sequence reads TGTGCCAGCAGGCTCCGACCGGACAGTTTCTCTTTAAACACCGGGGAGCTGTTTTTT. This sequence encodes CASRLRPDSFSLNTGELFF.